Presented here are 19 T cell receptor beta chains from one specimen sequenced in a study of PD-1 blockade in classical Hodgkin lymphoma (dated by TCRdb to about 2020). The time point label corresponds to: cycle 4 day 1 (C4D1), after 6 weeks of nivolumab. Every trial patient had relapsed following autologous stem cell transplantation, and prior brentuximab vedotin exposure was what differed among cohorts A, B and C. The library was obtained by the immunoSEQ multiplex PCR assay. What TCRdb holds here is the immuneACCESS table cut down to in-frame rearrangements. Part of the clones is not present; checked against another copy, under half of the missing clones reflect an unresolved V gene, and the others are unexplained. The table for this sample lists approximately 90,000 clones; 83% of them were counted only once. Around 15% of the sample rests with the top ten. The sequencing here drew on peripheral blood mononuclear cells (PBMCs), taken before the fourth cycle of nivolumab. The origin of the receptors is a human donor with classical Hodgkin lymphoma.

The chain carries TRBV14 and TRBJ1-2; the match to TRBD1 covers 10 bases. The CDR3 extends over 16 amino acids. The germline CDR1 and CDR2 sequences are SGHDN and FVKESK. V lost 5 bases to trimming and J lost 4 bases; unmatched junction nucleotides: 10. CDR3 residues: CASSLGSGTGAYGYTF. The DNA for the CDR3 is TGTGCCAGCAGCTTAGGCTCGGGGACAGGGGCCTATGGCTACACCTTC.

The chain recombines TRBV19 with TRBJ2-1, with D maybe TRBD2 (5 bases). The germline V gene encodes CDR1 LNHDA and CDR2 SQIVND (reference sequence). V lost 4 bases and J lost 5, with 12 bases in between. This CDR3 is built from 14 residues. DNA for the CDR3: TGTGCCAGTAGTAGGAGGTGGCAGAACAATGAGCAGTTCTTC. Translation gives CASSRRWQNNEQFF.

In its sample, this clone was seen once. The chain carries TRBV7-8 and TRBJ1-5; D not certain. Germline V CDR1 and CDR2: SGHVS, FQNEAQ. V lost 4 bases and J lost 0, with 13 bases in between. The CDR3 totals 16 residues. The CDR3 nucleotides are TGTGCCAGCAGCTCCTATGCGCGTAATAGCAATCAGCCCCAGCATTTT. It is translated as CASSSYARNSNQPQHF.

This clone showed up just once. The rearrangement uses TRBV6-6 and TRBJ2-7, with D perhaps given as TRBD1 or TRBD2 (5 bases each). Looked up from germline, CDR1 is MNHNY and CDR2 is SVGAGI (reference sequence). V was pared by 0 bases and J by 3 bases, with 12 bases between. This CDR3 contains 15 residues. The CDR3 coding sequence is TGTGCCAGCAGTTACTCGGGGCTAGCTGACTACGAGCAGTACTTC. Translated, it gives CASSYSGLADYEQYF.

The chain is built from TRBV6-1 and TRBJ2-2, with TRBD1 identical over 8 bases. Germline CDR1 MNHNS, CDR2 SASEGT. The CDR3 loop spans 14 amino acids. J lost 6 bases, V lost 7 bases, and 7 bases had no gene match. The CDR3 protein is CASKGQGASGELFF. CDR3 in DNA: TGTGCCAGCAAAGGGCAGGGGGCCTCCGGGGAGCTGTTTTTT.

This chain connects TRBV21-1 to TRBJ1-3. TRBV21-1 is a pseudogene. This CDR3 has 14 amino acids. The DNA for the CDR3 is TGTGCCAGCACCCGGCGGCTCACTGGAAACACCATATATTTT. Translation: CASTRRLTGNTIYF.

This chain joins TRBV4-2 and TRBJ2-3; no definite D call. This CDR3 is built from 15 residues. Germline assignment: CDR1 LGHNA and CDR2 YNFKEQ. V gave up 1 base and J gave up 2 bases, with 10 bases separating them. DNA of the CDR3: TGTGCCAGCAGCCAAGCCCCGGCCCTCACAGATACGCAGTATTTT. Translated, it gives CASSQAPALTDTQYF.

CDR3 DNA: TGTGCCAGCAGCTCCGCCCTACCGAACACTGAAGCTTTCTTT. Translation: CASSSALPNTEAFF. The chain uses TRBV7-2 and TRBJ1-1; D is uncertain. In germline, CDR1 is SGHTA, CDR2 FQGNSA. The V gene lost 4 bases and the J gene lost 1 base, with 10 bases spanning the gap. The length of the CDR3 is 14 residues.

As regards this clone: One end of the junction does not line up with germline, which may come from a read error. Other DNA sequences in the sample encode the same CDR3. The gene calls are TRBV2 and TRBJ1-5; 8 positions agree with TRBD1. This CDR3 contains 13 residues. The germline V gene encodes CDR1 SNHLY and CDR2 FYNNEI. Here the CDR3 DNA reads TGTGCCAGTAGTGGACAGGGCCAGGGGCCCCAGCATTTT. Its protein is CASSGQGQGPQHF.

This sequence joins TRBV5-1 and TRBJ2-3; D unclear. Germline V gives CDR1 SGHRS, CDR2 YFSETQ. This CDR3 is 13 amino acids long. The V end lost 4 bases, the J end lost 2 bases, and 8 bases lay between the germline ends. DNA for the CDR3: TGCGCCAGCAGCCAGGACCTCACAGATACGCAGTATTTT. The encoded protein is CASSQDLTDTQYF.

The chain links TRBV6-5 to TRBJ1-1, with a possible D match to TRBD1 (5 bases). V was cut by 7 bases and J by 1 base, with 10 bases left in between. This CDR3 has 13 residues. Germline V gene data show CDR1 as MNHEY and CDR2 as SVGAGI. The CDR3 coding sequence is TGTGCCAGCAATCTACAGGCGAACACTGAAGCTTTCTTT. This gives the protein CASNLQANTEAFF.

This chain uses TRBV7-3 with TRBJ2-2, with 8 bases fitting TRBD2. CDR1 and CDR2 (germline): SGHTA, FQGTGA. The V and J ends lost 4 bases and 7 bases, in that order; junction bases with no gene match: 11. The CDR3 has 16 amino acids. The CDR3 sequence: CASSSPGLGRGGELFF. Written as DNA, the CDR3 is TGTGCCAGCAGCTCACCGGGACTAGGTCGCGGCGGGGAGCTGTTTTTT. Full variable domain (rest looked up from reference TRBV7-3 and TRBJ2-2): GAGVSQTPSNKVTEKGKYVELRCDPISGHTALYWYRQSLGQGPEFLIYFQGTGAADDSGLPNDRFFAVRPEGSVSTLKIQRTERGDSAVYLCASSSPGLGRGGELFFGEGSRLTVL.

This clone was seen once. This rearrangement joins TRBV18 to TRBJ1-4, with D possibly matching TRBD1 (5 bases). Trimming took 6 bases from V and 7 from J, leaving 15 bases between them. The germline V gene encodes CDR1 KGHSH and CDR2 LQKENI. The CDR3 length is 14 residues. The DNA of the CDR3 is TGTGCCAGCTCTCGCGGGACCTGGAGTGAAAAACTGTTTTTT. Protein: CASSRGTWSEKLFF.

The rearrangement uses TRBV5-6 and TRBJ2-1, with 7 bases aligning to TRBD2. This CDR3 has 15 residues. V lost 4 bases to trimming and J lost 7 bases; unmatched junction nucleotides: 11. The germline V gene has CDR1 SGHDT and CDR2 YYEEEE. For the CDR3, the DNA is TGTGCCAGCAGCCCCACGGGGAGGGCTCAGAATGAGCAGTTCTTC. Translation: CASSPTGRAQNEQFF.

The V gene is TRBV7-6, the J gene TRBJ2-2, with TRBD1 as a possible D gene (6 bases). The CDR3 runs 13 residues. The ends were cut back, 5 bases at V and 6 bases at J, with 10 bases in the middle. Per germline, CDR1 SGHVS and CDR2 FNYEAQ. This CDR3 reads CASSPQGSGELFF. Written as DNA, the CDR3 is TGTGCCAGCAGCCCACAGGGCTCCGGGGAGCTGTTTTTT. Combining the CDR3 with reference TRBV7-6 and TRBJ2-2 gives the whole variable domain GAGVSQSPRYKVTKRGQDVALRCDPISGHVSLYWYRQALGQGPEFLTYFNYEAQQDKSGLPNDRFSAERPEGSISTLTIQRTEQRDSAMYRCASSPQGSGELFFGEGSRLTVL.

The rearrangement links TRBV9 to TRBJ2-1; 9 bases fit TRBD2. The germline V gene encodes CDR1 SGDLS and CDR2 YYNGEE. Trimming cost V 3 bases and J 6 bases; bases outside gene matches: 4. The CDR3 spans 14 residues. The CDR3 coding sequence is TGTGCCAGCAGCGAGGGACTAGCTAGCAATGAGCAGTTCTTC. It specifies CASSEGLASNEQFF.

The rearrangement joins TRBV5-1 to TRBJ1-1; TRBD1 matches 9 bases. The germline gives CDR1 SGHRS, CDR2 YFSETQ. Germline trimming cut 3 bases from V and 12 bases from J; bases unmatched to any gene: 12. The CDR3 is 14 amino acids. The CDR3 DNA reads TGCGCCAGCAGCTCCCGAACAGGGGGCGAGTCTTCTTTCTTT. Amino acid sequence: CASSSRTGGESSFF.

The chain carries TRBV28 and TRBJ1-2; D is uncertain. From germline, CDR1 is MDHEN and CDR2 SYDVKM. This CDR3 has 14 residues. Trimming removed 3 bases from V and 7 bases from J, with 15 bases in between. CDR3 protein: CASSLIGQVGGYTF. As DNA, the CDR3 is TGTGCCAGCAGTTTGATTGGGCAGGTTGGTGGCTACACCTTC.

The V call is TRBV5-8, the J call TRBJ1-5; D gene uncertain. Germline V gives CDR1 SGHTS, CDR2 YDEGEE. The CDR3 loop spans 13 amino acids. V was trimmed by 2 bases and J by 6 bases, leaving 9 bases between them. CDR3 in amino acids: CASSFGIFQPQHF. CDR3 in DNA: TGTGCCAGCAGCTTCGGAATCTTTCAGCCCCAGCATTTT.